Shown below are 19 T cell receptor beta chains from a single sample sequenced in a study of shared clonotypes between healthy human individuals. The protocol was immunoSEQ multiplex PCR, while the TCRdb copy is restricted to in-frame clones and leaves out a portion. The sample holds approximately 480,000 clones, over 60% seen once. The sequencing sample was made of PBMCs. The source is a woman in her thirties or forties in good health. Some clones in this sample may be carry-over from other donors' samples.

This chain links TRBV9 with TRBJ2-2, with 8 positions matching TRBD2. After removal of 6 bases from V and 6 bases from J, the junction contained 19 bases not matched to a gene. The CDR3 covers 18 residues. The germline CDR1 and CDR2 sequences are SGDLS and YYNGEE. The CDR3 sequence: CASNPSRGSGRSAGELFF. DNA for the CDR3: TGTGCCAGCAACCCCAGTCGGGGGAGCGGGAGAAGTGCCGGGGAGCTGTTTTTT.

The CDR3 sequence: CASSPTTSGYGYTF. The CDR3 DNA follows: TGTGCCAGCAGTCCCACGACGAGTGGCTATGGCTACACCTTC. V gene TRBV28 combines with J gene TRBJ1-2; no definite D call. V dropped 5 bases and J dropped 4 bases, with 14 bases sitting between them. The germline CDR1 and CDR2 sequences are MDHEN and SYDVKM. The CDR3 totals 14 residues.

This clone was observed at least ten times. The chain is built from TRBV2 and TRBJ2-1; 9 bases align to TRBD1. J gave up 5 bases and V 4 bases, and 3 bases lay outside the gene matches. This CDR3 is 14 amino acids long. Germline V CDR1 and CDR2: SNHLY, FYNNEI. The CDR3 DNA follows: TGTGCCAGCAGTGGGGGACAGGGAGACAATGAGCAGTTCTTC. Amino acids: CASSGGQGDNEQFF.

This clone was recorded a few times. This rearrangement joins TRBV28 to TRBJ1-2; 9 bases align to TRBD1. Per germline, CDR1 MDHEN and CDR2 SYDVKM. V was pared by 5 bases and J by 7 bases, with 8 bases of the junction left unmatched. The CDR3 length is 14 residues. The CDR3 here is CASSAPPGQGGYTF. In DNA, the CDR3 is TGTGCCAGCAGTGCACCTCCGGGACAGGGTGGCTACACCTTC.

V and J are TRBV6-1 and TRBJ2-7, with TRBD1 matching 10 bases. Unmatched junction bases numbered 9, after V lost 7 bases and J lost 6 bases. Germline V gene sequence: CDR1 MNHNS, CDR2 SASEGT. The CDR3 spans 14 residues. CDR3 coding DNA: TGTGCCAGCAAGTGGGACAGGGGCTTCTTCGAGCAGTACTTC. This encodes CASKWDRGFFEQYF.

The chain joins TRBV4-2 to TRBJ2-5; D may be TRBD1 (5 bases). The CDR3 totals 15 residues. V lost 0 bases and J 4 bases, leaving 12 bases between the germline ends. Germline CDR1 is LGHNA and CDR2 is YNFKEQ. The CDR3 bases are TGTGCCAGCAGCCAAGATGGGGCAGGGCGAGAGACCCAGTACTTC. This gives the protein CASSQDGAGRETQYF.

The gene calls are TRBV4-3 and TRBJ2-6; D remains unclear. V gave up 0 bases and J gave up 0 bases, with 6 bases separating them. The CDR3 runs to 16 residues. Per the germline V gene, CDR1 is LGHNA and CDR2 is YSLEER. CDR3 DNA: TGCGCCAGCAGCCAAGATCTCACCTCTGGGGCCAACGTCCTGACTTTC. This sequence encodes CASSQDLTSGANVLTF.

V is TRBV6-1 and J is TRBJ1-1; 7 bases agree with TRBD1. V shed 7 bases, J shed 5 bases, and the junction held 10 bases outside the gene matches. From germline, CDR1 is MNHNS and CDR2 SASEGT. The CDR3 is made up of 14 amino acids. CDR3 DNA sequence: TGTGCCAGCACTCCGGGGTTCAGGGGGACTGAAGCTTTCTTT. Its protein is CASTPGFRGTEAFF.

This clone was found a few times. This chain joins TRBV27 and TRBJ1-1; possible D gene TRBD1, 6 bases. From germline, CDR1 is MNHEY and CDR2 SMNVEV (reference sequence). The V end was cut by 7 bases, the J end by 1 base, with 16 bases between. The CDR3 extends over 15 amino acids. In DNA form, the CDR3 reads TGTGCCAGCAAGGGGGAGGGAAGGGAGAACACTGAAGCTTTCTTT. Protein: CASKGEGRENTEAFF.

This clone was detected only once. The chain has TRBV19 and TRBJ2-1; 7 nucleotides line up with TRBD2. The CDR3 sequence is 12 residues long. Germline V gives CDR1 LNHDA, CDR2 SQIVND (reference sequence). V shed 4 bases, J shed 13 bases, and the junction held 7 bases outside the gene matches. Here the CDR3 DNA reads TGTGCCAGTAGTACCGCCGCGGGAGATCAGTTCTTC. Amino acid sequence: CASSTAAGDQFF. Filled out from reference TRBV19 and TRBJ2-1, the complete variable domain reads DGGITQSPKYLFRKEGQNVTLSCEQNLNHDAMYWYRQDPGQGLRLIYYSQIVNDFQKGDIAEGYSVSREKKESFPLTVTSAQKNPTAFYLCASSTAAGDQFFGPGTRLTVL.

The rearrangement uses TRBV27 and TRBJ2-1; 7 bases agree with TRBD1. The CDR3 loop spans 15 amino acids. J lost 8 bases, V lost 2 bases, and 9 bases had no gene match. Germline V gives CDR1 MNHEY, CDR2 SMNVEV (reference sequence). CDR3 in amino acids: CASSLRGLRGDEQFF. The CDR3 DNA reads TGTGCCAGCAGTTTAAGGGGGCTACGAGGGGATGAGCAGTTCTTC.

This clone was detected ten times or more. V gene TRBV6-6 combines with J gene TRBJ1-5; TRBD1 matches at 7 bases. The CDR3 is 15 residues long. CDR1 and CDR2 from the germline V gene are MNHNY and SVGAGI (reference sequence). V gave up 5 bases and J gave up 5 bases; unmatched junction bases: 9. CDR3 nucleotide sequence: TGTGCCAGCAGTGGCCGGGACAGTCGGCATCAGCCCCAGCATTTT. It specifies CASSGRDSRHQPQHF.

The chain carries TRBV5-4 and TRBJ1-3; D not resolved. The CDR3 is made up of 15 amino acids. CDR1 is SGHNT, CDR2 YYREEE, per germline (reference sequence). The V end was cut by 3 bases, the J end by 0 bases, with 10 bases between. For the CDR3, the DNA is TGTGCCAGCAGCTATGACACTACCTCTGGAAACACCATATATTTT. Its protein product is CASSYDTTSGNTIYF.

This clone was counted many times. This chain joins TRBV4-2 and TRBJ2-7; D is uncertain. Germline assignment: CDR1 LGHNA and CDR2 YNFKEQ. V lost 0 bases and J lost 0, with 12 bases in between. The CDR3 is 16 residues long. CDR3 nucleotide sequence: TGTGCCAGCAGCCAAGATCGAGGAGCGCCCTCCTACGAGCAGTACTTC. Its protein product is CASSQDRGAPSYEQYF.

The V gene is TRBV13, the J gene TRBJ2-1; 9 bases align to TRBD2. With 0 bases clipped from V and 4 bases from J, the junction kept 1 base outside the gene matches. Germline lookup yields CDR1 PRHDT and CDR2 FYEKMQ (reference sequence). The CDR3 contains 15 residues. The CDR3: CASSLGLAGYNEQFF. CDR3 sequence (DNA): TGTGCCAGCAGCTTAGGGCTAGCGGGATACAATGAGCAGTTCTTC.

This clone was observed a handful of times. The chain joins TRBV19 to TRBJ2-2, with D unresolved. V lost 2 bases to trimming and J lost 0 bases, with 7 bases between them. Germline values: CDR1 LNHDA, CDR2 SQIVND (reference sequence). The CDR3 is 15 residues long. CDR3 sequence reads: CASSIRSANTGELFF. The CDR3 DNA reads TGTGCCAGTAGTATAAGGAGCGCGAACACCGGGGAGCTGTTTTTT.

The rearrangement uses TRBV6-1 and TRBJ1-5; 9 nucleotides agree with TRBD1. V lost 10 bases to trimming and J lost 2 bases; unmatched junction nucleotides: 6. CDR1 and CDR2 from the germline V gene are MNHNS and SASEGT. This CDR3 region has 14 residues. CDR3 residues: CAISQGAGNQPQHF. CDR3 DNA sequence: TGTGCCATCTCACAGGGGGCTGGCAATCAGCCCCAGCATTTT.

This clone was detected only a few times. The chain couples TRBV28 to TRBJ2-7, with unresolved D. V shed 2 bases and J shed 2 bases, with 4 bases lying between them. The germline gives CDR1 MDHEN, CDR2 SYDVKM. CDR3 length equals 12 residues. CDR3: CASSLTPYEQYF. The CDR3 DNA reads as TGTGCCAGCAGTTTAACCCCCTACGAGCAGTACTTC.

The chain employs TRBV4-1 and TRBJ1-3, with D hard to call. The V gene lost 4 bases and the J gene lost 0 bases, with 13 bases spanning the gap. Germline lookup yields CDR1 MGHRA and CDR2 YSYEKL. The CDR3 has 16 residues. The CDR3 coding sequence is TGCGCCAGCAGCCCGTCCGGACGCAGCTCTGGAAACACCATATATTTT. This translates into CASSPSGRSSGNTIYF.